The following is a T cell receptor beta chain sequence with its context. Original handling: It was from reference gene primer amplification that nucleated cell counts were estimated. Clones were read by immunoSEQ multiplex PCR, and TCRdb kept only the in-frame ones, dropping some. From that table come the V and J calls and clone size; the DNA was used to work out D and trimming. The sample lists 110,000 to 150,000 clones, 65% to 90% seen once, with about 2.9% in the top ten. Germline V lookup: CDR1 SEHNR, CDR2 FQNEAQ (reference sequence). The CDR3 sequence is 12 residues long. Trimming took 5 bases from V and 8 from J; bases not matched to a gene: 4. The sample belongs to a study of blood T cell repertoires in COVID-19. About the study: Sites across the United States, Italy and Spain contributed samples from acute and convalescent COVID-19. In each case, the material was cDNA or gDNA derived from T cells, B-cell-depleted T cells, or PBMCs.

Material for sequencing was peripheral blood. The J gene is TRBJ1-1, the V gene TRBV7-9; 8 bases are shared with TRBD1. This sequence was found in a man aged 50-59 years with acute or convalescent COVID-19. In DNA, the CDR3 is TGTGCCAGCAGCATTGGACAGGGAGAAGCTTTCTTT. Translation: CASSIGQGEAFF.